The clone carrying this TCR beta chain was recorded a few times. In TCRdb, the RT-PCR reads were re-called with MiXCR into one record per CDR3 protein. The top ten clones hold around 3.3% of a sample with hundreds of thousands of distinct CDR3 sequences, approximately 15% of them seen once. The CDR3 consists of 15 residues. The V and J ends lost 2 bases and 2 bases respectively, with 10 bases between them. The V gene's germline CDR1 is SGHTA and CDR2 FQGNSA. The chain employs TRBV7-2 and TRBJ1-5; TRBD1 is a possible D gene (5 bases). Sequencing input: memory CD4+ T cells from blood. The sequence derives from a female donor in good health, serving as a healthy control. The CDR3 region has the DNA TGTGCCAGCAGCTTATTGACAGACGGCAATCAGCCCCAGCATTTT. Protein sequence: CASSLLTDGNQPQHF.